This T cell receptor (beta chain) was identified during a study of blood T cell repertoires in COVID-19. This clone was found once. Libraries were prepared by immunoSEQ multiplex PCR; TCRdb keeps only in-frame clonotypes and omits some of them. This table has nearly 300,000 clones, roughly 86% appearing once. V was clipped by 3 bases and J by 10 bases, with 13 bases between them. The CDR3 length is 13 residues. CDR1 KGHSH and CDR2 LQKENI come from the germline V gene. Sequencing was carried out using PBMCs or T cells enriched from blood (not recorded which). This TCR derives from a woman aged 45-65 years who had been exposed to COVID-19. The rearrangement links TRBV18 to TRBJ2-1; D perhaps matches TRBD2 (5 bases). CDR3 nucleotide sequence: TGTGCCAGCTCACCGGGAGCAGTACGGGAGCAGTTCTTC. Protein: CASSPGAVREQFF.